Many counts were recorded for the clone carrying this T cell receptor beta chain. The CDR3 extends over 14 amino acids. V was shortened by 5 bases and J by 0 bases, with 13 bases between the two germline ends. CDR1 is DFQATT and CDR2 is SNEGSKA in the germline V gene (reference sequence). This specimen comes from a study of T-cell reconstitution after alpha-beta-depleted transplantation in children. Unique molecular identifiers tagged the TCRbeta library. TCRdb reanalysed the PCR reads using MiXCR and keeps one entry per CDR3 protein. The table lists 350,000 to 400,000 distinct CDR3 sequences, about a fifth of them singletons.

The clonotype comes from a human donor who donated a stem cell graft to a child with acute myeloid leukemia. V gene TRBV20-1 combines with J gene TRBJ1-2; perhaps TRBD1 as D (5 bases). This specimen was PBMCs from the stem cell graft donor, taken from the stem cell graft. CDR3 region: CSAFLGTTNYGYTF. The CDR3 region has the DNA TGCAGTGCTTTCCTAGGGACCACTAACTATGGCTACACCTTC.